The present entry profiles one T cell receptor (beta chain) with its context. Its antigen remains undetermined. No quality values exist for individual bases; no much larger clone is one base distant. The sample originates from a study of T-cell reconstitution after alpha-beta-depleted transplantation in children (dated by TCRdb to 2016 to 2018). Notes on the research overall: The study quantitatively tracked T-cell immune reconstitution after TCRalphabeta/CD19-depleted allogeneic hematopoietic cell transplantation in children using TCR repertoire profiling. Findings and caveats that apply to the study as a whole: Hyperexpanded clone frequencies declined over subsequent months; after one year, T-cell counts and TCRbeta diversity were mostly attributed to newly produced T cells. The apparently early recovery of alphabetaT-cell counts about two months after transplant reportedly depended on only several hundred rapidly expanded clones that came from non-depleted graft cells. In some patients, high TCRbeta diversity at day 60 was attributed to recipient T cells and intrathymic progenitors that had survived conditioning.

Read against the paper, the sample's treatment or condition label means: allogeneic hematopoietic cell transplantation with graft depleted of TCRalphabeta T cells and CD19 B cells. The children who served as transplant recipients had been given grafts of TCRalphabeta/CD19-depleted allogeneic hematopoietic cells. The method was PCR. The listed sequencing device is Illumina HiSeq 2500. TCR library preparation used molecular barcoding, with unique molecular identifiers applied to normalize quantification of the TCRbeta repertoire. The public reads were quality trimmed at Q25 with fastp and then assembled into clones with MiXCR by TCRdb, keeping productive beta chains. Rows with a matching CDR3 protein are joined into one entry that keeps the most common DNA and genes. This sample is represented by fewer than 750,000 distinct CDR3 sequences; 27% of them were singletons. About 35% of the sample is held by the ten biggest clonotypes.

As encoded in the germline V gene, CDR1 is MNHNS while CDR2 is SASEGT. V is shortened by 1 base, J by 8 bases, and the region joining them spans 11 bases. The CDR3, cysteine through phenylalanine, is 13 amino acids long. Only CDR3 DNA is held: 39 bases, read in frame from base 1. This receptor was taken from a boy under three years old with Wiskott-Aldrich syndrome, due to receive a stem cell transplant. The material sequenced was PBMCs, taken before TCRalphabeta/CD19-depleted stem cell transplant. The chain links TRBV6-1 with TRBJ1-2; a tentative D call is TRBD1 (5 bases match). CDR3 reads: CASSEGGLGGYTF. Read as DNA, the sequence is TGTGCCAGCAGTGAAGGGGGGTTGGGCGGCTACACCTTC.